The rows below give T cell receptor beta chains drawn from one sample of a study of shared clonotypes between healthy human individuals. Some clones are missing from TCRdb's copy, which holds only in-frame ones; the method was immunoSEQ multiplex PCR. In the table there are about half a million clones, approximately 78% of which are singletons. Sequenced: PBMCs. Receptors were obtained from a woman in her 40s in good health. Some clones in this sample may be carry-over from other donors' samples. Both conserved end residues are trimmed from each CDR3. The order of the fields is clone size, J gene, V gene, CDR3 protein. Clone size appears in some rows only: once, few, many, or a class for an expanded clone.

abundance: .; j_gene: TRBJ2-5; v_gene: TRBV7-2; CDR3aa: ASSIAREETQY
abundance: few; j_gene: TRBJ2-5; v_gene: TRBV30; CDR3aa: AWSVGLLLQY
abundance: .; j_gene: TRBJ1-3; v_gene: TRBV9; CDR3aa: ASSLGTAGNTIY
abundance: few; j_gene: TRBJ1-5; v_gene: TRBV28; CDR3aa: ASTRTASSNQPQH
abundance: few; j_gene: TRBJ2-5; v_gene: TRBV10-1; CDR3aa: ASEPSGVPQETQY
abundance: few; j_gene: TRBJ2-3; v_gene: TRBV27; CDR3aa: ASSLSGWAPSTDTQY
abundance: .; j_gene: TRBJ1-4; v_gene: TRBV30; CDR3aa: AWTGTGIPNEKLF
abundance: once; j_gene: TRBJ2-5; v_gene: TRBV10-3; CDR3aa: AISERDKETQY
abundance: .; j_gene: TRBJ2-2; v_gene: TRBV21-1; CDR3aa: ASSPRGGRLANTGELF
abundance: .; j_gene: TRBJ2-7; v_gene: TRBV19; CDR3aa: ASSPGAPYEQY
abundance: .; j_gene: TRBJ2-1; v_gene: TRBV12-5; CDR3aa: ASGLGGGYNEQF
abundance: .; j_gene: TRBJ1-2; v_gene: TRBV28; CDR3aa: ASSLLGGRGYGYT